This T cell receptor beta chain was retrieved from a study of T-cell memory formation after mild COVID-19 (dated by TCRdb to 2020 to 2022). As for the study more broadly: TCR sequence clusters from the two donors were largely donor specific. In two donors, T-cell clones that expanded and contracted after mild COVID-19 were tracked by sequencing TCRalpha and TCRbeta repertoires over time. Two young, previously healthy adult volunteers, one female and one male, were included in the cohort. The paper's findings and limits, for the study overall: Contracting CD4+ clones turned up mainly in the CM and EM memory subsets, whereas EMRA was where CD8+ clones were enriched. Only a couple of mild cases were covered in the study, and larger cohorts including severe cases with pre-infection samples were considered necessary. The second-wave clones that peaked on day 37 were not confirmed to be SARS-CoV-2 specific. Some responding clones were detected in pre-infection memory, suggesting pre-existing cross-reactive memory T cells joined the SARS-CoV-2 response. Clones contracting from day 15 to 85 had balanced CD4/CD8 phenotypes, while a second wave expanding from day 15 to 37 was biased towards CD4+.

The sequencer was an Illumina NovaSeq 6000. TCRalpha and TCRbeta cDNA libraries were constructed by 5'RACE with constant-segment primers, with sample barcodes and unique molecular identifiers being introduced. Trizol reagent was used to extract RNA from every sample. Libraries were amplified in two PCR steps, with a second sample barcode and Illumina TruSeq adapters added in the second step. The libraries were sequenced on an Illumina NovaSeq using 2 x 150 bp paired-end reads. Regarding the original processing steps: With migec v1.2.7, reads were demultiplexed and then collapsed into UMI-guided consensus sequences. Using mixcr v2.1.11, UMI consensuses were aligned to TRA and TRB V and J templates and then assembled into clonotypes. A clonotype was counted as expanded or contracted only if both edgeR and NoisET called the change significant, with noise models trained on biological replicates. For edgeR calls, the cutoffs were a false discovery rate-adjusted p below 0.01 and a log2 fold-change threshold of 1. As an exploratory analysis of dynamics, max-normalized trajectories of the 1000 most abundant clonotypes were examined by PCA with hierarchical clustering. The CD4 or CD8 phenotype of responding clones was assigned using the separately sequenced CD4+ and CD8+ repertoires. TCRdb trimmed public reads at Q25 via fastp, called clones via MiXCR and kept in-frame beta chains. Entries are consolidated by CDR3 protein sequence, retaining the most common genes and DNA. The V and J calls were not made by the authors but by TCRdb's processing. The sample yields hundreds of thousands of distinct CDR3 sequences; 25% to 30% were counted once. Roughly 14% of the sample is held by the ten biggest clonotypes.

Ficoll-Paque density gradient centrifugation was used to isolate PBMCs. This clonotype was seen a few times. It lacks a known antigen. The sample holds no much larger clone one base away, and base qualities are not on file. CDR1 MNHEY and CDR2 SVGAGI were looked up in the germline V gene. The V and J ends are trimmed by 2 bases and 1 base, leaving 12 bases between them. Taken from cysteine to phenylalanine, the CDR3 has 16 residues. Left in the record is the CDR3 DNA by itself, 48 bases read in frame from the first base. The rearrangement combines TRBV6-5 with TRBJ1-3, with the D gene not confidently named. Sequencing was performed on PBMCs or a T cell subset sorted from them (not recorded which). This receptor was taken from an adult woman who had mild COVID-19 (a few samples of this study predate the infection). The sample titles of this study are shuffled in the database, so cell type and time point are left out; the donor was told from shared clones. The DNA sequence is TGTGCCAGCAGTTACAGCTCGGACCCATCTGGAAACACCATATATTTT. Its protein is CASSYSSDPSGNTIYF.